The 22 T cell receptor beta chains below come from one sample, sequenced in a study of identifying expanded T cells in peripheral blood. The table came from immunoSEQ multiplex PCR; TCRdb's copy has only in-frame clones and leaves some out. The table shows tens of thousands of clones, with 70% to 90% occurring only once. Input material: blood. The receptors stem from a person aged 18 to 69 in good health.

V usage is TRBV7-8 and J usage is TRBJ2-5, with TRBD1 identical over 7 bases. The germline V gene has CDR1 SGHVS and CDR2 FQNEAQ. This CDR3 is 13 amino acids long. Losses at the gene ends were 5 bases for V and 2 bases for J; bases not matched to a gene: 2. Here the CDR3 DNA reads TGTGCCAGCAGCCAGGGACAGCAAGAGACCCAGTACTTC. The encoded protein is CASSQGQQETQYF.

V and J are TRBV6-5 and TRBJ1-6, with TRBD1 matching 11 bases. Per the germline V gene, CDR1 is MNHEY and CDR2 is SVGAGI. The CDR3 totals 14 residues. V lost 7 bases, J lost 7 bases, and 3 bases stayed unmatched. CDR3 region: CASTRDRGNSPLHF. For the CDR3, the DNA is TGTGCCAGCACAAGGGACAGGGGGAATTCACCCCTCCACTTT.

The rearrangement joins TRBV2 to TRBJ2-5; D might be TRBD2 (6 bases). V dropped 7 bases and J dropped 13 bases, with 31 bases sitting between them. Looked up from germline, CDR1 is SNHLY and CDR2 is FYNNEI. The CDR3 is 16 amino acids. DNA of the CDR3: TGTGCCAGCACTGCCCTCGGGCTTCCGGGGGAGACATGGGGGTACTTC. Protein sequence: CASTALGLPGETWGYF.

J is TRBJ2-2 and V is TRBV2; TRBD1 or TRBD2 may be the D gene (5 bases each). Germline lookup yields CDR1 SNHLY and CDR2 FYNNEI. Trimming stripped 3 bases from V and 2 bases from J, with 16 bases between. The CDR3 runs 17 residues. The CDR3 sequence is CASSDGRAGSNTGELFF. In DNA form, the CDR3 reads TGTGCCAGCAGTGACGGTAGGGCAGGGAGCAACACCGGGGAGCTGTTTTTT.

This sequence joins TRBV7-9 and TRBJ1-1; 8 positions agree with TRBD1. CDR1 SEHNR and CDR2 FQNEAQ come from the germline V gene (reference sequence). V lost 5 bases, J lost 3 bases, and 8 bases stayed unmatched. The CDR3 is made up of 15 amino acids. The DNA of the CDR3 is TGTGCCAGCAGCCCTCGACAGGGGAAGGACACTGAAGCTTTCTTT. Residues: CASSPRQGKDTEAFF.

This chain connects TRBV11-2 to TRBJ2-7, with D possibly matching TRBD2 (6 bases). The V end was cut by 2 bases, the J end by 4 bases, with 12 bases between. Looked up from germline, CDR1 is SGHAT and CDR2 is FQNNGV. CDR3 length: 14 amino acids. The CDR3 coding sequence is TGTGCCAGCAGCTTAAATAGCGGACATTACGAGCAGTACTTC. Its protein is CASSLNSGHYEQYF.

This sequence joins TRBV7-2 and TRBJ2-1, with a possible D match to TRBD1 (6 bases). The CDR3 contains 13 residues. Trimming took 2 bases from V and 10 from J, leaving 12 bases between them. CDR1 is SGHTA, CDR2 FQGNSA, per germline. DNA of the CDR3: TGTGCCAGCAGCTTATGGGGGCAGAGGGAGCAGTTCTTC. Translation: CASSLWGQREQFF. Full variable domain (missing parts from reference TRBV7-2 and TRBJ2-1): GAGVSQSPSNKVTEKGKDVELRCDPISGHTALYWYRQSLGQGLEFLIYFQGNSAPDKSGLPSDRFSAERTGGSVSTLTIQRTQQEDSAVYLCASSLWGQREQFFGPGTRLTVL.

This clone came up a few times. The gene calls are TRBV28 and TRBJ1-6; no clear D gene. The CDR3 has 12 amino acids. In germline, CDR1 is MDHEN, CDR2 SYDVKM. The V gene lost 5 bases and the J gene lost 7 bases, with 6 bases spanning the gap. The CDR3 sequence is CASSPLNSPLHF. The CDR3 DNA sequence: TGTGCCAGCAGTCCTCTAAATTCACCCCTCCACTTT.

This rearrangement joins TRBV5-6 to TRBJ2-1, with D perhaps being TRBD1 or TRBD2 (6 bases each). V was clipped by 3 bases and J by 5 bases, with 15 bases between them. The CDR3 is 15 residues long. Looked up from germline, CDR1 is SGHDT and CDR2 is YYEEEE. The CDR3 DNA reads TGTGCCAGCAGCTGGGTAGGGGGGCGCGACAATGAGCAGTTCTTC. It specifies CASSWVGGRDNEQFF.

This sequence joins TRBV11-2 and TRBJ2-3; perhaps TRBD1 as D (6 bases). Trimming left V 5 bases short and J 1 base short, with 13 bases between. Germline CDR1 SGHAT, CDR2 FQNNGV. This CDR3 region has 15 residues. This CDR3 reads CASSDTGTGTDTQYF. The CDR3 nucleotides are TGTGCCAGCAGCGATACAGGGACCGGCACAGATACGCAGTATTTT.

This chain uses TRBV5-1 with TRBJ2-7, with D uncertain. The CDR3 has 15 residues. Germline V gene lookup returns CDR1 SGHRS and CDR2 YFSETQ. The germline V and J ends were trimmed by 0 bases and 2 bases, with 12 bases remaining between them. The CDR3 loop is CASSLGTHRPYEQYF. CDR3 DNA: TGCGCCAGCAGCTTGGGAACCCATCGGCCCTACGAGCAGTACTTC.

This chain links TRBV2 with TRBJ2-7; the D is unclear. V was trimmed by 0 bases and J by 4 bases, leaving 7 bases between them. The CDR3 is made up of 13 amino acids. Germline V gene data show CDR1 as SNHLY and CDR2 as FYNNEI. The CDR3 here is CASSEALGYEQYF. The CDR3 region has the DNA TGTGCCAGCAGTGAAGCGCTAGGGTACGAGCAGTACTTC.

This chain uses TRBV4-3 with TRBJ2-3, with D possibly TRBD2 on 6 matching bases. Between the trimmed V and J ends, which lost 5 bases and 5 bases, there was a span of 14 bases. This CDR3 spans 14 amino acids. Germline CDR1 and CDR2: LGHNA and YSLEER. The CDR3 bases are TGCGCCAGCAGCGCGGGACCCAGCGTAGATACGCAGTATTTT. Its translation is CASSAGPSVDTQYF.

In nucleotides, the CDR3 is TGTGCCGGGGGGAGTATCCGTAGCACCGGGGAGCTGTTTTTT. This sequence encodes CAGGSIRSTGELFF. The chain has TRBV4-2 and TRBJ2-2, with a possible D match to TRBD2 (6 bases). In germline, CDR1 is LGHNA, CDR2 YNFKEQ. Trimming stripped 11 bases from V and 4 bases from J, with 17 bases between. The CDR3 extends over 14 amino acids.

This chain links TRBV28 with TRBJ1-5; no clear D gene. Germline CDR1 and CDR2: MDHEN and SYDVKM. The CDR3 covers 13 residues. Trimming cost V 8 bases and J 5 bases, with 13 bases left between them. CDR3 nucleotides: TGTGCCAGCCGAGGGAGGTCCGATCAGCCCCAGCATTTT. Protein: CASRGRSDQPQHF. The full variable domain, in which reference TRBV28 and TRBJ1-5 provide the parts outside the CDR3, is DVKVTQSSRYLVKRTGEKVFLECVQDMDHENMFWYRQDPGLGLRLIYFSYDVKMKEKGDIPEGYSVSREKKERFSLILESASTNQTSMYLCASRGRSDQPQHFGDGTRLSIL.

CDR3 nucleotides: TGTGCCAGCAGTTTAGCTTTTGGGCAGGGGTTAAGGGCGAACACCGGGGAGCTGTTTTTT. Protein sequence: CASSLAFGQGLRANTGELFF. The rearrangement links TRBV28 to TRBJ2-2; D possibly corresponds to TRBD1 (6 bases). Trimming shortened V by 2 bases and J by 0 bases, and 22 bases separated the two germline ends. Per germline, CDR1 MDHEN and CDR2 SYDVKM. CDR3 size: 20 residues.

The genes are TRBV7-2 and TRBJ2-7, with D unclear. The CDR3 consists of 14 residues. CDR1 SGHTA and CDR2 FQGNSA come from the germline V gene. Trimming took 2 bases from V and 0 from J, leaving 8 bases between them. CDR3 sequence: CASSLRQSSYEQYF. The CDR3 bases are TGTGCCAGCAGCTTAAGGCAGAGCTCCTACGAGCAGTACTTC.

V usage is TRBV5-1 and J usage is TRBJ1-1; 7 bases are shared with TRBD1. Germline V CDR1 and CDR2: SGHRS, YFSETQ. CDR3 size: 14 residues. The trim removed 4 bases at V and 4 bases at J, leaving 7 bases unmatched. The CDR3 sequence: CASSVTGTGTEAFF. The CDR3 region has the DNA TGCGCCAGCAGCGTGACAGGGACGGGCACTGAAGCTTTCTTT.

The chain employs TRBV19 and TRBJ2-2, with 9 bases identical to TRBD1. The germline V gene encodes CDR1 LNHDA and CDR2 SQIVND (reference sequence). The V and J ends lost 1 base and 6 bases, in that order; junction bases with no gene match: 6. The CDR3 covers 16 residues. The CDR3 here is CASSIVSWTGAGELFF. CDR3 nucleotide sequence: TGTGCCAGTAGTATAGTTAGCTGGACAGGGGCCGGGGAGCTGTTTTTT.

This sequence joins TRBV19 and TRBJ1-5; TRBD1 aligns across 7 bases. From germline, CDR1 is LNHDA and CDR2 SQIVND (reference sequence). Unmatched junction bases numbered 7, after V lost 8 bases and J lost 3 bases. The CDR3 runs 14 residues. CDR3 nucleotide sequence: TGTGCCAGTCGACAGGGTTCTCTCAATCAGCCCCAGCATTTT. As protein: CASRQGSLNQPQHF.

DNA of the CDR3: TGTGCCAGCAGTTATGGACTTATGAACACTGAAGCTTTCTTT. Translated, it gives CASSYGLMNTEAFF. This chain uses TRBV6-5 with TRBJ1-1; D not resolved. With 3 bases removed from V and 0 bases from J, the gap between germline ends came to 8 bases. This CDR3 region has 14 residues. Germline V gene sequence: CDR1 MNHEY, CDR2 SVGAGI.

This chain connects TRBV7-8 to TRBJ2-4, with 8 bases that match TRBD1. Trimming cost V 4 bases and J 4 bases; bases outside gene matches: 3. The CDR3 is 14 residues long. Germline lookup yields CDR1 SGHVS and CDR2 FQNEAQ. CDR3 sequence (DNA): TGTGCCAGCAGCTCGGGACAGGCGAAAAACATTCAGTACTTC. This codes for CASSSGQAKNIQYF.